This TCR beta chain came from a study of T-cell memory formation after mild COVID-19. Whole-study context: The TCR clusters were mostly specific to one donor.

The sample holds a few counts of this clonotype. One entry per CDR3 protein, called by TCRdb with MiXCR from the 5' RACE reads. The repertoire has hundreds of thousands of distinct CDR3 sequences, roughly a fifth of them found once; the top ten carry roughly 9.1%. The TCR comes from an adult woman who had mild COVID-19 (a few samples of this study predate the infection). Cell type and time point are not known. Sequencing input: PBMCs or a T cell subset sorted from them (not recorded which).

In DNA, the CDR3 is TGTGCCTGGAGTGAGGGGGGGACAGGGTCACACGAGCAGTACTTC. This translates into CAWSEGGTGSHEQYF. The chain is built from TRBV30 and TRBJ2-7; TRBD1 matches 9 bases. There are 15 residues in the CDR3. The germline CDR1 and CDR2 sequences are GTSNPN and SVGIG (reference sequence). Trimming cost V 1 base and J 5 bases; bases outside gene matches: 9.